This TCR beta chain originates from a study of cytomegalovirus exposure and HLA in healthy donors. Study-level information: Earlier results showed roughly 120 million unique TCR beta sequences derived from roughly 200 million T cells. General observations from the study: Later analysis identified a missense DCLRE1C variant that was linked to TCR beta V- and J-gene trimming. The authors considered a cluster of highly shared sequence variants likely to be a sequencing artifact.

CDR1 SGHDT and CDR2 YYEEEE come from the germline V gene. CDR3 length: 18 residues. V shed 0 bases, J shed 7 bases, and the junction held 17 bases outside the gene matches. Amplification used 60 Vbeta primers and 13 Jbeta primers. This table comes from immunoSEQ multiplex PCR, and its TCRdb copy is limited to in-frame clones, with some not included. The table includes fewer than 120,000 clones, approximately 80% detected once. As regards this clone: Its antigen remains unidentified.

This chain uses TRBV5-6 with TRBJ2-5, with 8 bases aligning to TRBD2. The specimen sequenced was PBMCs. This TCR derives from a woman between 55 and 75 years old in good health and CMV-seropositive. CDR3 nucleotides: TGTGCCAGCAGCTTGGTAACTAGCGGAGGAGGTTACTCCGGGACCCAGTACTTC. It translates to CASSLVTSGGGYSGTQYF.